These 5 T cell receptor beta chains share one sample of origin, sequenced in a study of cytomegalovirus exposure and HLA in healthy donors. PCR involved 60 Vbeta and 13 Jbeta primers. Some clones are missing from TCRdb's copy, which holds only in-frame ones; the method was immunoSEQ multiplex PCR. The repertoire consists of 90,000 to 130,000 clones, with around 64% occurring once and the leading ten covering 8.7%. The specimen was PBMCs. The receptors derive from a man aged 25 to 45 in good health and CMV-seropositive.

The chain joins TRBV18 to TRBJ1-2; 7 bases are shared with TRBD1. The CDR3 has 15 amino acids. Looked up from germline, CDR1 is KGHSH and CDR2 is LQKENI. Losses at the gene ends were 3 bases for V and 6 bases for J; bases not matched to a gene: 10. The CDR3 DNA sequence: TGTGCCAGCTCACCGATAGACAGGGCTCAGGATGGCTACACCTTC. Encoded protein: CASSPIDRAQDGYTF.

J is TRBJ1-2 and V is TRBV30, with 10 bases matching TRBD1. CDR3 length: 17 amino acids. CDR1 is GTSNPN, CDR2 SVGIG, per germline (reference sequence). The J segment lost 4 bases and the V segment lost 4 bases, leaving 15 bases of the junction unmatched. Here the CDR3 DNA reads TGTGCCTGGACTTCCCCCCTCGGGACAGGGGCCTTCTATGGCTACACCTTC. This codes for CAWTSPLGTGAFYGYTF. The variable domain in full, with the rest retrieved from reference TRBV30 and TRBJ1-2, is SQTIHQWPATLVQPVGSPLSLECTVEGTSNPNLYWYRQAAGRGLQLLFYSVGIGQISSEVPQNLSASRPQDRQFILSSKKLLLSDSGFYLCAWTSPLGTGAFYGYTFGSGTRLTVV.

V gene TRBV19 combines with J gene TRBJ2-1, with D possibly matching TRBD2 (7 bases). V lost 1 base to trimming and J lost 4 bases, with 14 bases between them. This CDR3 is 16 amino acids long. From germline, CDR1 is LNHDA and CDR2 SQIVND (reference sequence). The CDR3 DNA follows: TGTGCCAGTAGTATAGGCCGGGGGGCAGGATACAATGAGCAGTTCTTC. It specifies CASSIGRGAGYNEQFF.

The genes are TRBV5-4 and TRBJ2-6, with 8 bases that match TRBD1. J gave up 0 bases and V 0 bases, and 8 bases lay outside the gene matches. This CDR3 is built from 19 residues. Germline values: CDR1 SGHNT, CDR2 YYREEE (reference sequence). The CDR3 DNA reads TGTGCCAGCAGCTTGGGTGGGCGACAGGGGTACTCTGGGGCCAACGTCCTGACTTTC. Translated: CASSLGGRQGYSGANVLTF.

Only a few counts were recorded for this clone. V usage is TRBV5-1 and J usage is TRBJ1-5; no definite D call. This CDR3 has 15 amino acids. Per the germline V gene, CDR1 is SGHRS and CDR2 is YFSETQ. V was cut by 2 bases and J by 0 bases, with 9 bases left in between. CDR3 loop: CASSLSGYSNQPQHF. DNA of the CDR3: TGCGCCAGCAGCTTATCAGGCTATAGCAATCAGCCCCAGCATTTT.